These 21 T cell receptor beta chains were sequenced from one sample in a study of T cells in Graves' hyperthyroidism and ophthalmopathy. TCR beta CDR3 regions were amplified from RNA. HTBI primers drove first-round RT-PCR of the TCR CDR3. From the multiplex PCR reads, TCRdb called clonotypes with MiXCR, one entry per CDR3 protein. The sample includes about 570,000 distinct CDR3 sequences, more than 45% seen only once; the top ten take 15% to 20%. The sequencing sample was made of peripheral blood or thyroid tissue (not recorded which). The receptors come from an adult woman with Graves' disease, either hyperthyroidism or ophthalmopathy (not recorded which).

In this sample, this clonotype turned up many times. J is TRBJ2-7 and V is TRBV20-1; D unresolved. This CDR3 comprises 13 residues. Germline V lookup: CDR1 DFQATT, CDR2 SNEGSKA (reference sequence). The V and J ends lost 6 bases and 4 bases respectively, with 16 bases between them. The DNA for the CDR3 is TGCAGTGCCCCCCTTGTTGGGGATTACGAGCAGTACTTC. It codes for CSAPLVGDYEQYF.

This clonotype was seen repeatedly, ten times or more. The J gene is TRBJ1-1, the V gene TRBV29-1; D gene unclear. The CDR3 is 14 amino acids. Trimming stripped 3 bases from V and 1 base from J, with 12 bases between. The germline V gene has CDR1 SQVTM and CDR2 ANQGSEA. The CDR3, as DNA: TGCAGCGTTGATTTAGGACCCGCGAACACTGAAGCTTTCTTT. Protein: CSVDLGPANTEAFF.

The rearrangement uses TRBV9 and TRBJ1-6; D is possibly TRBD1 (5 bases). CDR1 is SGDLS and CDR2 is YYNGEE in the germline V gene. The V gene lost 5 bases and the J gene lost 8 bases, with 20 bases spanning the gap. The CDR3 spans 16 residues. CDR3 region: CASSARVGHRHSPLHF. CDR3 bases: TGTGCCAGCAGTGCTAGAGTTGGACATCGGCATTCACCCCTCCACTTT.

This chain links TRBV20-1 with TRBJ2-7; 7 bases map to TRBD1. Trimming cost V 4 bases and J 4 bases; bases outside gene matches: 13. The CDR3 has 15 residues. CDR1 and CDR2 from the germline V gene are DFQATT and SNEGSKA (reference sequence). CDR3 sequence reads: CSATTRQGRDYEQYF. The DNA for the CDR3 is TGCAGTGCTACAACTCGACAGGGTAGGGATTACGAGCAGTACTTC.

On this clonotype: A much larger clone differs from this one at a single base, so this may be a read error. The chain carries TRBV6-5 and TRBJ2-7; perhaps D is TRBD1 or TRBD2 (5 bases each). V was shortened by 8 bases and J by 8 bases, with 16 bases between the two germline ends. The CDR3 sequence is 12 residues long. Germline lookup yields CDR1 MNHEY and CDR2 SVGAGI. CDR3 protein: CASGAFWGKQYF. Written as DNA, the CDR3 is TGTGCCAGCGGTGCTTTCTGGGGGAAGCAGTACTTC.

This clonotype occurred many times. CDR3 DNA: TGTGCCAGCAGTGAACCGGGCCCCCGCCCCACCGGGGAGCTGTTTTTT. Its protein is CASSEPGPRPTGELFF. J is TRBJ2-2 and V is TRBV25-1; D is ambiguous. Trimming removed 2 bases at V and 4 bases at J, with 14 bases between. This CDR3 has 16 amino acids. Germline V gene sequence: CDR1 MGHDK, CDR2 SYGVNS.

V gene TRBV29-1 combines with J gene TRBJ2-1, with D hard to call. V dropped 7 bases and J dropped 0 bases, with 4 bases sitting between them. This CDR3 spans 11 amino acids. Germline V gene sequence: CDR1 SQVTM, CDR2 ANQGSEA. CDR3 in amino acids: CSARSYNEQFF. CDR3 nucleotide sequence: TGCAGCGCACGCTCCTACAATGAGCAGTTCTTC.

The sample holds many counts of this clonotype. The chain has TRBV7-2 and TRBJ2-5, with D uncertain. Trimming pared 4 bases from V and 1 base from J, leaving 13 bases between. The V gene's germline CDR1 is SGHTA and CDR2 FQGNSA. The length of the CDR3 is 15 residues. CDR3 nucleotides: TGTGCCAGCAGCTCCCGATTTGGGGTCCAAGAGACCCAGTACTTC. This translates into CASSSRFGVQETQYF.

This clonotype appeared a few times. The V and J genes are TRBV2 and TRBJ1-2; 9 positions agree with TRBD1. V lost 8 bases, J lost 10 bases, and 5 bases stayed unmatched. CDR1 SNHLY and CDR2 FYNNEI come from the germline V gene. The CDR3 loop spans 11 amino acids. CDR3: CASGGTGPYTF. The CDR3 bases are TGTGCCAGCGGTGGGACAGGGCCCTACACCTTC.

The chain has TRBV15 and TRBJ1-2, with 7 bases fitting TRBD1. Trimming cost V 8 bases and J 4 bases; bases outside gene matches: 7. CDR3 length equals 13 residues. The germline V gene encodes CDR1 LNHNV and CDR2 YYDKDF (reference sequence). The CDR3 loop reads CATSRQGLYGYTF. CDR3 DNA: TGTGCCACCTCGCGACAGGGTCTCTATGGCTACACCTTC.

The rearrangement joins TRBV10-3 to TRBJ2-7; 14 bases align to TRBD2. Looked up from germline, CDR1 is ENHRY and CDR2 is SYGVKD. This CDR3 is 15 amino acids long. With V trimmed by 4 bases and J by 7 bases, 6 bases remained unmatched. CDR3: CAISVETSGRGEQYF. The CDR3 nucleotides read TGTGCCATCAGTGTGGAGACTAGCGGGAGGGGTGAGCAGTACTTC.

Many counts were recorded for this clonotype. This chain links TRBV7-9 with TRBJ1-6; TRBD1 is a possible D gene (6 bases). In germline, CDR1 is SEHNR, CDR2 FQNEAQ (reference sequence). The CDR3 consists of 15 residues. With 5 bases removed from V and 3 bases from J, the gap between germline ends came to 11 bases. The CDR3 is CASSLGGSYNSPLHF. CDR3 bases: TGTGCCAGCAGCCTAGGGGGAAGCTATAATTCACCCCTCCACTTT.

The V call is TRBV28, the J call TRBJ2-6, with D possibly being TRBD2 (5 bases). The CDR3 loop spans 18 amino acids. Trimming shortened V by 7 bases and J by 0 bases, and 19 bases separated the two germline ends. Germline-derived CDR1 and CDR2 are MDHEN and SYDVKM. The DNA for the CDR3 is TGTGCCAGCACTCCAATTGACATCGGGGACTCTGGGGCCAACGTCCTGACTTTC. It translates to CASTPIDIGDSGANVLTF.

This clonotype was counted only a few times. The chain uses TRBV6-6 and TRBJ1-1; D gene ambiguous. CDR1 and CDR2 from the germline V gene are MNHNY and SVGAGI (reference sequence). Trimming removed 7 bases at V and 6 bases at J, with 15 bases between. There are 13 residues in the CDR3. CDR3 region: CASNFGVGSEAFF. The DNA for the CDR3 is TGTGCCAGCAATTTCGGGGTGGGATCTGAAGCTTTCTTT.

This clonotype was recorded a few times. The J gene is TRBJ1-5, the V gene TRBV6-5; D remains unclear. The germline V gene encodes CDR1 MNHEY and CDR2 SVGAGI. This CDR3 is 16 amino acids long. V lost 2 bases and J 0 bases, leaving 11 bases between the germline ends. The DNA for the CDR3 is TGTGCCAGCAGTTACGGGTCCAGCCATAGCAATCAGCCCCAGCATTTT. Residues: CASSYGSSHSNQPQHF.

The rearrangement uses TRBV24-1 and TRBJ2-5, with 8 bases matching TRBD1. Germline V CDR1 and CDR2: KGHDR, SFDVKD. J was trimmed by 5 bases and V by 4 bases; bases with no gene match: 8. The CDR3 spans 15 residues. CDR3 DNA: TGTGCCACCAGTGAGACAGGGGCCCTTGCGGAGACCCAGTACTTC. This gives the protein CATSETGALAETQYF.

This clonotype was picked up many times. The V and J genes are TRBV7-9 and TRBJ2-7; D unclear. V was trimmed by 3 bases and J by 3 bases, leaving 9 bases between them. CDR1 and CDR2 (germline): SEHNR, FQNEAQ (reference sequence). The CDR3 spans 13 residues. The chain's CDR3 is CASSLPPHYEQYF. CDR3 sequence (DNA): TGTGCCAGCAGCTTGCCCCCTCACTACGAGCAGTACTTC.

The rearrangement joins TRBV7-6 to TRBJ2-7; possibly TRBD1 for D (5 bases). This CDR3 comprises 14 residues. Trimming took off 5 bases at V and 2 bases at J, with 13 bases between the two ends. Germline V CDR1 and CDR2: SGHVS, FNYEAQ. CDR3 sequence reads: CASSTGPPTYEQYF. The DNA for the CDR3 is TGTGCCAGCAGCACAGGACCCCCAACCTACGAGCAGTACTTC.

This clonotype came up a few times. This chain links TRBV27 with TRBJ2-7, with 7 bases that match TRBD1. The CDR3 consists of 13 residues. V gave up 4 bases and J gave up 6 bases; unmatched junction bases: 6. CDR1 and CDR2 from the germline V gene are MNHEY and SMNVEV (reference sequence). The CDR3 coding sequence is TGTGCCAGCAGTTCCCCATACAGGGGCGAGCAGTACTTC. Protein product: CASSSPYRGEQYF.

This clonotype was seen many times. The chain combines TRBV7-9 with TRBJ2-7, with unresolved D. There are 13 residues in the CDR3. Trimming pared 3 bases from V and 4 bases from J, leaving 10 bases between. The germline V gene encodes CDR1 SEHNR and CDR2 FQNEAQ (reference sequence). CDR3 sequence reads: CASSFSVQYEQYF. The CDR3 DNA sequence: TGTGCCAGCAGCTTCAGCGTCCAATACGAGCAGTACTTC.

This clonotype occurred a few times. This rearrangement joins TRBV7-9 to TRBJ1-2; TRBD1 is a possible D gene (5 bases). The V and J ends lost 4 bases and 4 bases respectively, with 13 bases between them. The CDR3 totals 14 residues. CDR1 SEHNR and CDR2 FQNEAQ come from the germline V gene (reference sequence). CDR3 sequence reads: CASSSPGNPYGYTF. Here the CDR3 DNA reads TGTGCCAGCAGCTCACCAGGGAACCCCTATGGCTACACCTTC.